A single sample gave rise to the 24 T cell receptor beta chains below, sequenced in a study of T cell responses to AZD1222 COVID-19 vaccine. Libraries were prepared by immunoSEQ multiplex PCR; TCRdb keeps only in-frame clonotypes and omits some of them. This table has fewer than 120,000 clones, roughly 92% appearing once. The specimen comprised peripheral blood, sampled on day 0 of AZD1222 vaccination. These receptors all come from an adult in good health.

The gene calls are TRBV19 and TRBJ2-7, with 8 bases that match TRBD2. The CDR3 totals 13 residues. CDR1 and CDR2 from the germline V gene are LNHDA and SQIVND (reference sequence). V was clipped by 5 bases and J by 4 bases; unmatched bases: 4. CDR3 in amino acids: CASSVREGYEQYF. The CDR3 bases are TGTGCCAGTAGTGTACGGGAGGGGTACGAGCAGTACTTC.

V and J are TRBV27 and TRBJ1-1; D unresolved. The ends were cut back, 3 bases at V and 4 bases at J, with 9 bases in the middle. The CDR3 covers 13 residues. Looked up from germline, CDR1 is MNHEY and CDR2 is SMNVEV (reference sequence). CDR3: CASSFSEFTEAFF. The CDR3 nucleotides read TGTGCCAGCAGTTTTTCGGAGTTCACTGAAGCTTTCTTT.

This chain links TRBV2 with TRBJ1-5; 7 bases fit TRBD1. The J segment lost 2 bases and the V segment lost 6 bases, leaving 4 bases of the junction unmatched. CDR3 length equals 14 residues. Germline V gene sequence: CDR1 SNHLY, CDR2 FYNNEI. CDR3 sequence (DNA): TGTGCCAGCAGGAGACAGGGTGGCAATCAGCCCCAGCATTTT. This encodes CASRRQGGNQPQHF.

The V and J genes are TRBV5-8 and TRBJ1-5, with D unclear. The germline V gene has CDR1 SGHTS and CDR2 YDEGEE. The germline V and J ends were trimmed by 0 bases and 4 bases, with 11 bases remaining between them. The CDR3 is made up of 15 amino acids. As DNA, the CDR3 is TGTGCCAGCAGCTTGGCCGCGGCCCCAAATCAGCCCCAGCATTTT. Translation: CASSLAAAPNQPQHF.

The chain has TRBV24-1 and TRBJ1-1, with D possibly matching TRBD1 (5 bases). The V end was cut by 2 bases, the J end by 5 bases, with 11 bases between. Germline V lookup: CDR1 KGHDR, CDR2 SFDVKD. The CDR3 extends over 14 amino acids. CDR3 in DNA: TGTGCCACCAGTGATTCGTTTGGGGGGACTGAAGCTTTCTTT. It translates to CATSDSFGGTEAFF.

J is TRBJ1-5 and V is TRBV27; D is undetermined. The CDR3 is 12 residues long. Germline V gives CDR1 MNHEY, CDR2 SMNVEV (reference sequence). V shed 3 bases and J shed 6 bases, with 6 bases lying between them. In nucleotides, the CDR3 is TGTGCCAGCAGTTTGGGAGGTCAGCCCCAGCATTTT. Translating gives CASSLGGQPQHF.

The rearrangement uses TRBV6-5 and TRBJ2-1, with 12 bases lining up with TRBD2. This CDR3 is 15 amino acids long. V was clipped by 5 bases and J by 8 bases; unmatched bases: 7. Germline-derived CDR1 and CDR2 are MNHEY and SVGAGI. CDR3 residues: CASSQLAGGLDEQFF. The CDR3 region has the DNA TGTGCCAGCAGTCAGCTAGCGGGGGGGCTCGATGAGCAGTTCTTC.

The chain carries TRBV9 and TRBJ2-5; 7 positions match TRBD1. This CDR3 spans 14 amino acids. V dropped 0 bases and J dropped 3; count of bases not matched to a gene: 2. The germline gives CDR1 SGDLS, CDR2 YYNGEE. CDR3 amino acids: CASSVAGTEETQYF. Here the CDR3 DNA reads TGTGCCAGCAGCGTAGCTGGGACAGAAGAGACCCAGTACTTC.

The chain combines TRBV7-2 with TRBJ1-1; weak D call: TRBD1 (6 bases). Germline V lookup: CDR1 SGHTA, CDR2 FQGNSA. CDR3 length: 14 residues. V lost 4 bases, J lost 6 bases, and 15 bases lay in between. The CDR3 sequence: CASSSLGQSPEAFF. For the CDR3, the DNA is TGTGCCAGCAGCTCTCTAGGACAGAGCCCTGAAGCTTTCTTT.

This clone was counted a few times. J is TRBJ2-7 and V is TRBV28; 7 bases match TRBD1. This CDR3 has 11 residues. V was pared by 5 bases and J by 9 bases, with 4 bases of the junction left unmatched. Germline V gene sequence: CDR1 MDHEN, CDR2 SYDVKM. CDR3 DNA: TGTGCCAGCAGTACAGGGGATAGGCAGTACTTC. This sequence encodes CASSTGDRQYF.

The chain recombines TRBV7-9 with TRBJ1-3; D is undetermined. This CDR3 contains 15 residues. The germline V gene has CDR1 SEHNR and CDR2 FQNEAQ (reference sequence). Trimming removed 5 bases at V and 0 bases at J, with 11 bases between. The CDR3 DNA follows: TGTGCCAGCAGCCCGAATCTTCCCTCTGGAAACACCATATATTTT. Translating it yields CASSPNLPSGNTIYF.

The chain couples TRBV3-1 (or the pseudogene TRBV3-2) to TRBJ1-2; D uncertain. The V and J ends lost 0 bases and 7 bases respectively, with 9 bases between them. Germline V gives CDR1 LGHDT, CDR2 YNNKEL (reference sequence). The CDR3 consists of 13 residues. The CDR3 sequence: CASSQDRVGGYTF. DNA for the CDR3: TGTGCCAGCAGCCAAGATAGGGTAGGTGGCTACACCTTC.

The J gene is TRBJ1-2, the V gene TRBV27; the D gene is possibly TRBD1 (5 bases). The germline V gene has CDR1 MNHEY and CDR2 SMNVEV (reference sequence). The CDR3 has 13 residues. V lost 2 bases and J lost 4, with 8 bases in between. The CDR3 protein is CASSLEGSYGYTF. The DNA of the CDR3 is TGTGCCAGCAGTTTAGAGGGGAGCTATGGCTACACCTTC.

The sample holds one count of this clone. The chain uses TRBV18 and TRBJ1-5; TRBD1 matches 8 bases. The CDR3 sequence is 13 residues long. Trimming cost V 6 bases and J 4 bases; bases outside gene matches: 2. CDR1 is KGHSH, CDR2 LQKENI, per germline. CDR3: CASSGQVNQPQHF. The DNA of the CDR3 is TGTGCCAGCTCGGGACAGGTGAATCAGCCCCAGCATTTT.

The rearrangement joins TRBV7-9 to TRBJ2-7, with 7 bases that match TRBD1. V was pared by 4 bases and J by 5 bases, with 5 bases of the junction left unmatched. The CDR3 contains 13 residues. Germline assignment: CDR1 SEHNR and CDR2 FQNEAQ (reference sequence). The CDR3 sequence is CASSSDRRDEQYF. The CDR3, as DNA: TGTGCCAGCAGCTCGGACAGGCGCGACGAGCAGTACTTC.

The rearrangement links TRBV7-9 to TRBJ1-1; 7 nucleotides agree with TRBD1. CDR1 SEHNR and CDR2 FQNEAQ come from the germline V gene (reference sequence). This CDR3 is built from 13 residues. Trimming removed 5 bases from V and 1 base from J; junction bases left unmatched: 1. CDR3 nucleotide sequence: TGTGCCAGCAGCCGGACAGGGAACACTGAAGCTTTCTTT. As protein: CASSRTGNTEAFF.

The rearrangement links TRBV12-5 to TRBJ2-1; weak D call: TRBD2 (6 bases). Trimming removed 0 bases at V and 7 bases at J, with 16 bases between. Per germline, CDR1 LGHNT and CDR2 FRNRAP. The CDR3 loop spans 16 amino acids. Here the CDR3 DNA reads TGTGCTAGTGGTTTGGTAGTCGGAGGGAAAGGGAATGAGCAGTTCTTC. Translating it yields CASGLVVGGKGNEQFF.

V gene TRBV18 combines with J gene TRBJ2-1; 7 positions match TRBD2. V was pared by 3 bases and J by 7 bases, with 9 bases of the junction left unmatched. This CDR3 comprises 15 residues. The germline V gene encodes CDR1 KGHSH and CDR2 LQKENI. The CDR3, as DNA: TGTGCCAGCTCACCCCCCCGGGGTAGCGGGAATGAGCAGTTCTTC. Amino acid sequence: CASSPPRGSGNEQFF.

The chain joins TRBV29-1 to TRBJ2-4; D unclear. CDR1 is SQVTM, CDR2 ANQGSEA, per germline. V dropped 3 bases and J dropped 8 bases, with 8 bases sitting between them. CDR3 length equals 11 residues. The CDR3 DNA follows: TGCAGCGTTGAGGCGGAGTACATTCAGTACTTC. Its translation: CSVEAEYIQYF.

The rearrangement joins TRBV7-8 to TRBJ1-1, with D hard to call. CDR3 length: 15 residues. CDR1 SGHVS and CDR2 FQNEAQ come from the germline V gene. Between the trimmed V and J ends, which lost 2 bases and 0 bases, there was a span of 10 bases. DNA of the CDR3: TGTGCCAGCAGCTTAAGGGTGAGACTGAACACTGAAGCTTTCTTT. The encoded protein is CASSLRVRLNTEAFF.

The chain employs TRBV7-9 and TRBJ2-7; no clear D gene. Trimming cost V 1 base and J 9 bases, with 19 bases left between them. Germline-derived CDR1 and CDR2 are SEHNR and FQNEAQ (reference sequence). The CDR3 totals 15 residues. The CDR3 DNA follows: TGTGCCAGCAGCTTAGAATCCTGGACGGTGTCTGTGCAGTACTTC. Protein product: CASSLESWTVSVQYF.

The J gene is TRBJ2-1, the V gene TRBV2, with D possibly being TRBD2 (7 bases). The CDR3 length is 11 residues. Trimming cost V 6 bases and J 9 bases, with 9 bases left between them. The germline CDR1 and CDR2 sequences are SNHLY and FYNNEI. The CDR3 reads CASRGGAEQFF. The CDR3 DNA sequence: TGTGCCAGCAGGGGGGGGGCTGAGCAGTTCTTC.

The chain carries TRBV2 and TRBJ1-1; TRBD1 might be the D (6 bases). The CDR3 spans 11 residues. Germline-derived CDR1 and CDR2 are SNHLY and FYNNEI. V gave up 6 bases and J gave up 6 bases, with 8 bases separating them. The DNA of the CDR3 is TGTGCCAGCAGCGGACAGTCTGAAGCTTTCTTT. This codes for CASSGQSEAFF.

V is TRBV28 and J is TRBJ1-4; TRBD1 might be the D (6 bases). Trimming left V 1 base short and J 8 bases short, with 14 bases between. Germline loops: CDR1 MDHEN, CDR2 SYDVKM. There are 15 residues in the CDR3. In DNA, the CDR3 is TGTGCCAGCAGTTTATTTGGCAGGGGTGGAGAAAAACTGTTTTTT. This gives the protein CASSLFGRGGEKLFF.